This paragraph covers one T cell receptor beta chain sequence. Antigen: not known. CDR1 and CDR2 from the germline V gene are LNHDA and SQIVND (reference sequence). The CDR3 runs to 13 residues. Trimming stripped 3 bases from V and 8 bases from J, with 13 bases between. PCR used 60 Vbeta primers and 13 Jbeta primers. This table comes from immunoSEQ multiplex PCR, and its TCRdb copy is limited to in-frame clones, with some not included. In the table there are over 150,000 clones, around 79% of which are singletons. This record comes from a study of cytomegalovirus exposure and HLA in healthy donors. Study-level findings and limits: Reportedly, fewer N-insertions than the approximately 680-donor mean appeared in an Asian-associated ancestry cluster in a later analysis. On later analysis, the bulk of CMV-associated TCR beta chains appeared to be HLA-restricted. When analyzed later, the rates of TCR association showed variation by HLA locus, with DRB1 the most and HLA-C the fewest. What a later analysis showed was that several of the most significant clusters appeared linked to common viral pathogens.

The source of this sequence is a male donor in good health and CMV-seropositive. The rearrangement joins TRBV19 to TRBJ1-2; perhaps TRBD1 as D (5 bases). Sequenced: PBMCs. CDR3 nucleotides: TGTGCCAGTAGTATCTCCAGGGCAGGAGGCTACACCTTC. The encoded protein is CASSISRAGGYTF.